The 2 T cell receptor beta chains given below trace back to one sample, sequenced in a study of PD-L1 blockade in urothelial cancer. The time point is: pretreatment peripheral blood. The protocol was immunoSEQ multiplex PCR, while the TCRdb copy is restricted to in-frame clones and leaves out a portion. The sample has just under 40,000 clones, roughly nine tenths seen once. Sequenced material: PBMCs, taken around atezolizumab (anti-PD-L1) treatment. These receptors were taken from a woman aged 60-70 years with urothelial cancer.

This chain joins TRBV28 and TRBJ2-1; 12 positions match TRBD2. Germline CDR1 is MDHEN and CDR2 is SYDVKM. The CDR3 covers 15 residues. V was clipped by 6 bases and J by 6 bases; unmatched bases: 6. CDR3 DNA sequence: TGTGCCAGCAGGTCTCTAGCGGGAGGGCCCAATGAGCAGTTCTTC. Protein product: CASRSLAGGPNEQFF.

The chain links TRBV2 to TRBJ2-1; TRBD1 is a possible D gene (6 bases). The CDR3 loop spans 14 amino acids. CDR1 is SNHLY, CDR2 FYNNEI, per germline. V was trimmed by 2 bases and J by 9 bases, leaving 14 bases between them. DNA of the CDR3: TGTGCCAGCAGTGAACTAAACAGGGCAAGTGAGCAGTTCTTC. Its translation: CASSELNRASEQFF.